The TCR beta chain under discussion was sequenced for a study of glioma-infiltrating T cells after dendritic cell vaccination. Study at large: Autologous tumor lysate-pulsed dendritic cell vaccination was given between the early 2000s and the early 2010s.

The CDR3 length is 14 residues. V was shortened by 4 bases and J by 2 bases, with 12 bases between the two germline ends. Germline V gene lookup returns CDR1 MNHEY and CDR2 SVGAGI. Amplification used 60 V beta primers and 13 J beta primers. Some clones are missing from TCRdb's copy, which holds only in-frame ones; the method was immunoSEQ multiplex PCR. Here the sample spans roughly 68,000 clones, 75% to 90% being singletons. A single count supports this clone. The sample consisted of blood, taken before dendritic cell vaccination. The chain carries TRBV6-5 and TRBJ2-7; D is perhaps TRBD1 (6 bases). This TCR was recovered from a human donor with glioblastoma. The CDR3 sequence: CASSLPGEPYEQYF. The CDR3 DNA is TGTGCCAGCAGTTTACCAGGGGAACCCTACGAGCAGTACTTC.